This T cell receptor beta chain was observed in a study of Graves' ophthalmopathy and Graves' hyperthyroidism. Study-wide results and limits: The 13-signature model separated ophthalmopathy from stable hyperthyroidism at 85% to 90% sensitivity and about 80% specificity.

RNA transcripts were the template, and TCR beta CDR3 regions were amplified from them. HTBI-primed first-round RT-PCR preceded second-round multiplex PCR. TCRdb itself ran the multiplex PCR reads through MiXCR, one entry per CDR3 protein. Of 400,000 to 450,000 distinct CDR3 sequences in the sample, over 20% were seen once. With respect to this clonotype: What it recognizes is unknown.

If no ophthalmopathy appeared within 18 months of follow-up, hyperthyroidism was termed stable. Patients were left out if they had other autoimmune diseases, uncontrolled infections, pregnancy or lactation. The V gene's germline CDR1 is MNHEY and CDR2 SVGAGI. The CDR3 is 14 amino acids. V gave up 2 bases and J gave up 4 bases, with 9 bases separating them. The sequenced sample consisted of peripheral blood. The gene calls are TRBV6-5 and TRBJ1-5; D remains unclear. The receptor was isolated from a woman under 30 with stable Graves' hyperthyroidism. The DNA for the CDR3 is TGTGCCAGCAGTTACAGGGAAACGAATCAGCCCCAGCATTTT. Translation gives CASSYRETNQPQHF.